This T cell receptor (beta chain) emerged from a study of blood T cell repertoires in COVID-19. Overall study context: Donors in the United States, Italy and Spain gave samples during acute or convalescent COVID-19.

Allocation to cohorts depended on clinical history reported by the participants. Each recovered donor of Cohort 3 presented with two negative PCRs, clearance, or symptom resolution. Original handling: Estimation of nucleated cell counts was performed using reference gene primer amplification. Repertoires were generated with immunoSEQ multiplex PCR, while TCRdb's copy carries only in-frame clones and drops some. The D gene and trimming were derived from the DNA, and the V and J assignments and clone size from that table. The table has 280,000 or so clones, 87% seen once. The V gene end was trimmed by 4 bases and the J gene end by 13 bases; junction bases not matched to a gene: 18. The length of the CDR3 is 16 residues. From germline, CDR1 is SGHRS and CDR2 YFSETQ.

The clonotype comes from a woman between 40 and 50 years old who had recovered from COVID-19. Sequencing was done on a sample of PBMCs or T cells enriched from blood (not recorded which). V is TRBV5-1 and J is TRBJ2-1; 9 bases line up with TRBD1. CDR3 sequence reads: CASSPKWGQGNVAQFF. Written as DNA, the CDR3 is TGCGCCAGCAGCCCTAAGTGGGGACAGGGAAATGTTGCTCAGTTCTTC.